Listed below are T cell receptor beta chains from one sample, sequenced in a study of shared clonotypes between healthy human individuals. Assay used: immunoSEQ multiplex PCR; TCRdb lists only in-frame clones, some missing. The data contain 550,000 to 750,000 clones, about 91% of them singletons. The sample was naive CD8+ T cells sorted from blood. These receptors originate from a man younger than 40 in good health. Each CDR3 is given with its conserved first and last residue. Fields, in order: D gene, clone size, J gene, V gene, CDR3 protein, CDR3 DNA. The D gene is left open where the match is weak. The size entry is marked missing in some rows and otherwise reads once, few, many or a size class.

D: TRBD2; size: NA; J: TRBJ2-7; V: TRBV13; CDR3: CASSGLAGVYYEQYF; DNA: TGTGCCAGCAGCGGACTAGCGGGAGTATATTACGAGCAGTACTTC
D: NA; size: NA; J: TRBJ2-7; V: TRBV27; CDR3: CASSYTARPSYEQYF; DNA: TGTGCCAGCAGTTATACAGCCCGTCCCTCCTACGAGCAGTACTTC
D: NA; size: NA; J: TRBJ2-2; V: TRBV4-3; CDR3: CASRGTGELFF; DNA: TGCGCCAGCAGAGGAACCGGGGAGCTGTTTTTT
D: NA; size: NA; J: TRBJ1-5; V: TRBV28; CDR3: CASQVYGTGRYNQPQHF; DNA: TGTGCCAGCCAAGTTTATGGTACAGGGAGGTACAATCAGCCCCAGCATTTT
D: TRBD1; size: NA; J: TRBJ2-2; V: TRBV5-6; CDR3: CASSRTGESRTGELFF; DNA: TGTGCCAGCAGCCGGACAGGGGAGTCGCGCACCGGGGAGCTGTTTTTT
D: NA; size: NA; J: TRBJ2-7; V: TRBV13; CDR3: CASSHRRVAANYEQYF; DNA: TGTGCCAGCAGCCACCGGAGAGTAGCGGCAAACTACGAGCAGTACTTC
D: NA; size: NA; J: TRBJ2-1; V: TRBV14; CDR3: CASSQIWQEQFF; DNA: TGTGCCAGCAGCCAAATATGGCAGGAGCAGTTCTTC
D: NA; size: NA; J: TRBJ1-2; V: TRBV7-2; CDR3: CASSLVQEPWGYTF; DNA: TGTGCCAGCAGCTTAGTCCAGGAGCCTTGGGGCTACACCTTC
D: NA; size: NA; J: TRBJ2-2; V: TRBV29-1; CDR3: CSATEKPNTGELFF; DNA: TGCAGCGCAACAGAGAAACCGAACACCGGGGAGCTGTTTTTT
D: TRBD2; size: NA; J: TRBJ2-7; V: TRBV7-9; CDR3: CASSLTSGKGYEQYF; DNA: TGTGCCAGCAGCTTAACTAGCGGGAAGGGATACGAGCAGTACTTC
D: NA; size: NA; J: TRBJ1-3; V: TRBV6-1; CDR3: CASSDSLGSSGNTIYF; DNA: TGTGCCAGCAGTGATTCTCTGGGCAGCTCTGGAAACACCATATATTTT
D: NA; size: NA; J: TRBJ1-5; V: TRBV19; CDR3: CASSGGWDQPQHF; DNA: TGTGCCAGTAGCGGGGGGTGGGATCAGCCCCAGCATTTT
D: TRBD1; size: NA; J: TRBJ2-7; V: TRBV29-1; CDR3: CSAGQGAYEQYF; DNA: TGCAGCGCAGGACAGGGGGCCTACGAGCAGTACTTC
D: NA; size: NA; J: TRBJ1-1; V: TRBV10-3; CDR3: CAISAREYPPEAFF; DNA: TGTGCCATCAGTGCCAGGGAATATCCTCCTGAAGCTTTCTTT
D: TRBD1; size: NA; J: TRBJ2-7; V: TRBV5-1; CDR3: CASSSIQGADEQYF; DNA: TGCGCCAGCAGCTCCATACAGGGGGCGGACGAGCAGTACTTC
D: NA; size: NA; J: TRBJ2-1; V: TRBV30; CDR3: CAWSVGGASYNEQFF; DNA: TGTGCCTGGAGTGTAGGGGGGGCTTCCTACAATGAGCAGTTCTTC
D: TRBD2; size: NA; J: TRBJ2-1; V: TRBV7-9; CDR3: CASSHSGSEVHEQFF; DNA: TGTGCCAGCAGCCATAGCGGGAGTGAGGTCCATGAGCAGTTCTTC
D: NA; size: NA; J: TRBJ2-7; V: TRBV6-6; CDR3: CASSPTAYEQYF; DNA: TGTGCCAGCAGCCCGACTGCGTACGAGCAGTACTTC
D: TRBD1; size: NA; J: TRBJ2-3; V: TRBV7-2; CDR3: CASSLRLRDRGKADTQYF; DNA: TGTGCCAGCAGCTTACGACTCCGGGACAGGGGTAAAGCAGATACGCAGTATTTT
D: TRBD2; size: once; J: TRBJ2-1; V: TRBV7-3; CDR3: CASSPSSGEQFF; DNA: TGTGCCAGCAGCCCCTCTAGCGGTGAGCAGTTCTTC
D: NA; size: NA; J: TRBJ1-1; V: TRBV15; CDR3: CATSSGGVDTEAFF; DNA: TGTGCCACCAGCAGCGGAGGAGTAGACACTGAAGCTTTCTTT
D: TRBD1; size: NA; J: TRBJ2-7; V: TRBV4-1; CDR3: CASSQSGTGAYEQYF; DNA: TGCGCCAGCAGCCAATCAGGGACAGGAGCCTACGAGCAGTACTTC
D: TRBD1; size: once; J: TRBJ2-7; V: TRBV27; CDR3: CASTYSGTGGYEQYF; DNA: TGTGCCAGCACTTACTCCGGGACAGGGGGATACGAGCAGTACTTC
D: TRBD1; size: NA; J: TRBJ1-3; V: TRBV7-9; CDR3: CASRADRDQSGNTIYF; DNA: TGTGCCAGCAGAGCGGACAGGGATCAATCTGGAAACACCATATATTTT
D: TRBD1; size: NA; J: TRBJ2-5; V: TRBV7-9; CDR3: CASSFDRGETQYF; DNA: TGTGCCAGCAGCTTTGACAGGGGAGAGACCCAGTACTTC
D: NA; size: NA; J: TRBJ2-3; V: TRBV27; CDR3: CASSFLPSGTDTQYF; DNA: TGTGCCAGCAGTTTTTTGCCTAGCGGCACAGATACGCAGTATTTT
D: TRBD2; size: NA; J: TRBJ2-7; V: TRBV29-1; CDR3: CSVEGTRGYEQYF; DNA: TGCAGCGTTGAAGGGACTAGAGGGTACGAGCAGTACTTC
D: TRBD1; size: NA; J: TRBJ2-5; V: TRBV28; CDR3: CASSSDRAPNQETQYF; DNA: TGTGCCAGCAGTTCCGACAGGGCTCCGAACCAAGAGACCCAGTACTTC
D: NA; size: once; J: TRBJ2-7; V: TRBV11-2; CDR3: CASSLVFRAGLYEQYF; DNA: TGTGCCAGCAGCTTAGTTTTCCGAGCGGGCCTCTACGAGCAGTACTTC
D: TRBD2; size: NA; J: TRBJ2-1; V: TRBV5-6; CDR3: CASAPSGRHEQFF; DNA: TGTGCCAGCGCCCCTAGCGGGAGACATGAGCAGTTCTTC
D: NA; size: once; J: TRBJ2-7; V: TRBV10-1; CDR3: CASSAGPGYEQYF; DNA: TGCGCCAGCAGTGCTGGACCAGGCTACGAGCAGTACTTC
D: NA; size: NA; J: TRBJ2-3; V: TRBV7-9; CDR3: CASSLTSKSTDTQYF; DNA: TGTGCCAGCAGCTTAACCAGTAAGAGCACAGATACGCAGTATTTT
D: NA; size: NA; J: TRBJ2-2; V: TRBV19; CDR3: CASSIQTAGELFF; DNA: TGTGCCAGTAGTATCCAGACAGCCGGGGAGCTGTTTTTT
D: NA; size: NA; J: TRBJ2-1; V: TRBV25-1; CDR3: CASSHVGGTDFNEQFF; DNA: TGTGCCAGCAGTCACGTGGGCGGGACAGACTTCAATGAGCAGTTCTTC
D: TRBD1; size: NA; J: TRBJ2-2; V: TRBV7-8; CDR3: CASSFSKGATGELFF; DNA: TGTGCCAGCAGCTTTTCGAAGGGGGCGACCGGGGAGCTGTTTTTT
D: TRBD2; size: NA; J: TRBJ2-7; V: TRBV27; CDR3: CASSSWPGLGRGEQYF; DNA: TGTGCCAGCAGTTCCTGGCCGGGACTAGGGAGAGGGGAGCAGTACTTC
D: NA; size: NA; J: TRBJ2-1; V: TRBV6-6; CDR3: CASSWGSYNEQFF; DNA: TGTGCCAGCTCGTGGGGGTCCTACAATGAGCAGTTCTTC
D: NA; size: NA; J: TRBJ1-1; V: TRBV11-1; CDR3: CASSLWSSENTEAFF; DNA: TGTGCCAGCAGCCTATGGTCCTCAGAGAACACTGAAGCTTTCTTT
D: NA; size: NA; J: TRBJ2-7; V: TRBV7-7; CDR3: CASSLTRERIYEQYF; DNA: TGTGCCAGCAGCTTAACCCGGGAGAGGATATACGAGCAGTACTTC
D: NA; size: NA; J: TRBJ2-1; V: TRBV1; CDR3: CTSSPGMEAGGSYNEQFF; DNA: TGCACCAGCAGCCCAGGAATGGAAGCGGGAGGGAGCTACAATGAGCAGTTCTTC
D: NA; size: NA; J: TRBJ2-1; V: TRBV2; CDR3: CASSPRAYNEQFF; DNA: TGTGCCAGCTCCCCAAGAGCCTACAATGAGCAGTTCTTC
D: NA; size: NA; J: TRBJ2-6; V: TRBV5-1; CDR3: CASSPTRGSLSGANVLTF; DNA: TGCGCCAGCAGCCCAACACGGGGGTCCCTCTCTGGGGCCAACGTCCTGACTTTC